Below are 32 T cell receptor beta chains sequenced from a single sample in a study of yellow fever vaccine responses in identical twins. TCRdb used MiXCR to reprocess the RT-PCR reads, holding one entry per CDR3 protein. The sample carries under 25,000 distinct CDR3 sequences, roughly 78% recorded once. The specimen comprised T cells from blood (PBMCs), unsorted or a sorted subset (not recorded which), sampled before or after yellow fever vaccination (not recorded which). These receptors all stem from a young woman who received the yellow fever vaccine.

The V and J genes are TRBV3-1 and TRBJ1-2; no definite D call. The CDR3 extends over 14 amino acids. The V gene lost 0 bases and the J gene lost 2 bases, with 7 bases spanning the gap. The germline gives CDR1 LGHDT, CDR2 YNNKEL (reference sequence). The CDR3 is CASSQEASNYGYTF. CDR3 DNA sequence: TGTGCCAGCAGCCAAGAGGCCAGCAACTATGGCTACACCTTC.

The rearrangement joins TRBV7-2 to TRBJ1-2, with D maybe TRBD1 (5 bases). Germline V gene lookup returns CDR1 SGHTA and CDR2 FQGNSA. The CDR3 loop spans 15 amino acids. Trimming pared 7 bases from V and 4 bases from J, leaving 19 bases between. DNA of the CDR3: TGTGCCAGCAACGCCAGGTCAGGGCGCGGCTATGGCTACACCTTC. It codes for CASNARSGRGYGYTF.

For the CDR3, the DNA is TGTGCCAGCACCCCCGGACTCCCCATCTCCTACAATGAGCAGTTCTTC. Protein sequence: CASTPGLPISYNEQFF. The J gene is TRBJ2-1, the V gene TRBV12-3 or TRBV12-4; perhaps TRBD2 as D (5 bases). Trimming pared 7 bases from V and 0 bases from J, leaving 16 bases between. This CDR3 is 16 amino acids long.

V is TRBV4-2 and J is TRBJ1-5; D remains ambiguous. V was clipped by 3 bases and J by 2 bases, with 8 bases between them. The CDR3 covers 14 residues. Germline V lookup: CDR1 LGHNA, CDR2 YNFKEQ. CDR3 nucleotides: TGTGCCAGCAGCCAGCGGCTGGGCAATCAGCCCCAGCATTTT. Amino acids: CASSQRLGNQPQHF.

This clonotype was recorded once. The chain uses TRBV5-1 and TRBJ1-4, with 9 bases identical to TRBD1. The CDR3 length is 16 residues. Germline V lookup: CDR1 SGHRS, CDR2 YFSETQ. Trimming at V came to 3 bases and at J to 5 bases, leaving 8 bases not matched to a gene. The CDR3 DNA is TGCGCCAGCAGCTCCCTCCCCGGGACAGGGAATGAAAAACTGTTTTTT. It encodes CASSSLPGTGNEKLFF. Full variable domain (missing parts from reference TRBV5-1 and TRBJ1-4): KAGVTQTPRYLIKTRGQQVTLSCSPISGHRSVSWYQQTPGQGLQFLFEYFSETQRNKGNFPGRFSGRQFSNSRSEMNVSTLELGDSALYLCASSSLPGTGNEKLFFGSGTQLSVL.

The rearrangement uses TRBV11-1 and TRBJ2-5; 7 nucleotides match TRBD2. The V gene's germline CDR1 is SGHAT and CDR2 FQDESV (reference sequence). The CDR3 extends over 12 amino acids. With 4 bases clipped from V and 9 bases from J, the junction kept 5 bases outside the gene matches. The DNA for the CDR3 is TGTGCCAGCAGCTCAAAGGCGGGGGCCCAGTACTTC. Translating gives CASSSKAGAQYF.

The rearrangement uses TRBV18 and TRBJ1-5; no clear D gene. V gave up 3 bases and J gave up 1 base, with 7 bases separating them. The germline gives CDR1 KGHSH, CDR2 LQKENI. The CDR3 loop spans 14 amino acids. The DNA of the CDR3 is TGTGCCAGCTCACCTTTAAAGAGCAATCAGCCCCAGCATTTT. Protein product: CASSPLKSNQPQHF.

The rearrangement joins TRBV10-1 to TRBJ1-3, with D uncertain. Germline V lookup: CDR1 WNHNN, CDR2 SYGVQD (reference sequence). The V and J ends lost 3 bases and 0 bases respectively, with 9 bases between them. The CDR3 is made up of 15 amino acids. CDR3 protein: CASSDSVSSGNTIYF. In DNA form, the CDR3 reads TGCGCCAGCAGTGACAGTGTCAGCTCTGGAAACACCATATATTTT.

The chain uses TRBV20-1 and TRBJ2-5; maybe TRBD2 (5 bases). CDR1 is DFQATT, CDR2 SNEGSKA, per germline (reference sequence). V was cut by 0 bases and J by 5 bases, with 16 bases left in between. The CDR3 extends over 15 amino acids. The CDR3 DNA reads as TGCAGTGCTAGAGAAACGGCTAGTCGGAGGGAGACCCAGTACTTC. Translation gives CSARETASRRETQYF.

This chain joins TRBV15 and TRBJ2-7; TRBD2 matches 12 bases. The CDR3 spans 16 residues. Germline V CDR1 and CDR2: LNHNV, YYDKDF (reference sequence). Trimming removed 5 bases from V and 0 bases from J; junction bases left unmatched: 5. Here the CDR3 DNA reads TGTGCCACCAGCTTTACACTAGCGGGGGGCTCCTACGAGCAGTACGTC. Translating gives CATSFTLAGGSYEQYV.

V usage is TRBV15 and J usage is TRBJ1-2; weak D call: TRBD1 (5 bases). Germline loops: CDR1 LNHNV, CDR2 YYDKDF (reference sequence). The CDR3 runs 13 residues. The V and J ends lost 8 bases and 4 bases respectively, with 14 bases between them. The CDR3 bases are TGTGCCACCGCAGCAGGGTACTCCTATGGCTACACCTTC. Protein product: CATAAGYSYGYTF.

This clonotype was observed once. The rearrangement joins TRBV29-1 to TRBJ2-1; 9 bases agree with TRBD2. The CDR3 extends over 16 amino acids. V lost 4 bases to trimming and J lost 2 bases; unmatched junction nucleotides: 9. CDR1 is SQVTM, CDR2 ANQGSEA, per germline. CDR3 sequence: CSVGELAGLTYNEQFF. In DNA, the CDR3 is TGCAGCGTTGGCGAACTAGCGGGCCTAACCTACAATGAGCAGTTCTTC.

This clonotype was seen a handful of times. The CDR3 loop is CSARDVKTSENQETQYF. The CDR3 DNA sequence: TGCAGTGCTAGAGATGTGAAGACTAGCGAGAACCAAGAGACCCAGTACTTC. The V gene is TRBV20-1, the J gene TRBJ2-5, with 8 bases fitting TRBD2. Losses at the gene ends were 0 bases for V and 0 bases for J; bases not matched to a gene: 9. The germline CDR1 and CDR2 sequences are DFQATT and SNEGSKA (reference sequence). This CDR3 has 17 residues.

The V call is TRBV7-6, the J call TRBJ1-6; D remains ambiguous. CDR3 size: 15 residues. V was cut by 4 bases and J by 7 bases, with 14 bases left in between. CDR1 is SGHVS and CDR2 is FNYEAQ in the germline V gene. The CDR3 protein is CASSSIPGFNSPLHF. The CDR3, as DNA: TGTGCCAGCAGCTCAATCCCGGGCTTCAATTCACCCCTCCACTTT.

The chain uses TRBV10-3 and TRBJ1-3; TRBD1 is a possible D gene (5 bases). Germline V gene lookup returns CDR1 ENHRY and CDR2 SYGVKD. This CDR3 has 14 residues. V shed 6 bases and J shed 4 bases, with 13 bases lying between them. Here the CDR3 reads CAIRQQVAGNTIYF. CDR3 bases: TGTGCCATCAGGCAACAGGTTGCAGGAAACACCATATATTTT.

The gene calls are TRBV12-3 or TRBV12-4 and TRBJ1-2; 11 positions match TRBD1. CDR3 size: 13 residues. J gave up 8 bases and V 5 bases, and 4 bases lay outside the gene matches. The CDR3 sequence: CASSPRTGGGYTF. The CDR3 region has the DNA TGTGCCAGCAGTCCCCGGACAGGGGGCGGCTACACCTTC.

This clonotype has a handful of counts. The V call is TRBV11-1, the J call TRBJ2-7, with 7 nucleotides matching TRBD2. J was trimmed by 0 bases and V by 5 bases; bases with no gene match: 7. This CDR3 spans 15 amino acids. Germline V CDR1 and CDR2: SGHAT, FQDESV (reference sequence). CDR3 protein: CASSPERGSSYEQYF. CDR3 DNA: TGTGCCAGCAGCCCGGAGCGGGGATCCTCCTACGAGCAGTACTTC.

This sequence joins TRBV23-1 and TRBJ2-7; D is possibly TRBD2 (6 bases). TRBV23-1 is annotated as an ORF whose role is uncertain. The CDR3 has 12 residues. The V end lost 4 bases, the J end lost 4 bases, and 8 bases lay between the germline ends. This chain's CDR3 is CASSPGSYEQYV. In DNA, the CDR3 is TGCGCCAGCAGTCCCGGGAGTTACGAGCAGTACGTC.

V usage is TRBV12-3 or TRBV12-4 and J usage is TRBJ2-1, with unresolved D. This CDR3 is 12 amino acids long. V gave up 1 base and J gave up 12 bases, with 10 bases separating them. The CDR3 spells CASSLEGGWQFF. In nucleotides, the CDR3 is TGTGCCAGCAGTTTAGAAGGTGGATGGCAGTTCTTC.

This sequence joins TRBV11-2 and TRBJ2-5, with D tentatively TRBD1 (8 bases). CDR1 is SGHAT and CDR2 is FQNNGV in the germline V gene. This CDR3 has 16 residues. Trimming cost V 5 bases and J 1 base, with 17 bases left between them. In DNA form, the CDR3 reads TGTGCCAGCAGCCTCGGACAGGGAGGGTCCCAAGAGACCCAGTACTTC. This gives the protein CASSLGQGGSQETQYF.

The gene calls are TRBV29-1 and TRBJ2-3; 9 bases match TRBD1. Losses at the gene ends were 5 bases for V and 1 base for J; bases not matched to a gene: 13. The CDR3 has 17 amino acids. Germline CDR1 SQVTM, CDR2 ANQGSEA. The CDR3 spells CSVYFRRDRAGTDTQYF. In DNA form, the CDR3 reads TGCAGCGTTTATTTTAGGCGGGACAGGGCCGGCACAGATACGCAGTATTTT.

V and J are TRBV2 and TRBJ2-6; D might be TRBD1 (6 bases). Trimming took 6 bases from V and 0 from J, leaving 15 bases between them. The CDR3 loop spans 17 amino acids. Germline V gives CDR1 SNHLY, CDR2 FYNNEI. The CDR3 spells CASSPTGPLSGANVLTF. The CDR3 DNA is TGTGCCAGCAGCCCGACAGGACCCCTCTCTGGGGCCAACGTCCTGACTTTC.

The V call is TRBV29-1, the J call TRBJ2-1; 7 nucleotides match TRBD1. V was clipped by 1 base and J by 6 bases; unmatched bases: 6. Germline CDR1 SQVTM, CDR2 ANQGSEA. The CDR3 has 14 amino acids. CDR3 residues: CSVEGTGALNEQFF. The CDR3 nucleotides are TGCAGCGTTGAAGGGACAGGAGCACTCAATGAGCAGTTCTTC.

The chain is built from TRBV20-1 and TRBJ2-1; no reliable D call. With 3 bases removed from V and 6 bases from J, the gap between germline ends came to 12 bases. Per germline, CDR1 DFQATT and CDR2 SNEGSKA (reference sequence). This CDR3 region has 13 residues. CDR3 bases: TGCAGTGCTAGTTGTTCCGCGTGCAATGAGCAGTTCTTC. It yields the protein CSASCSACNEQFF.

CDR3 sequence: CSVDSSGRAGGYNEQFF. The CDR3 DNA reads as TGCAGCGTTGATTCTAGCGGGAGGGCCGGGGGCTACAATGAGCAGTTCTTC. The rearrangement links TRBV29-1 to TRBJ2-1; 12 positions agree with TRBD2. Germline CDR1 is SQVTM and CDR2 is ANQGSEA. With 3 bases clipped from V and 3 bases from J, the junction kept 9 bases outside the gene matches. This CDR3 region has 17 residues.

The CDR3 region is CSVGQGSGTEAFF. In DNA form, the CDR3 reads TGCAGCGTGGGACAGGGTTCAGGGACTGAAGCTTTCTTT. V usage is TRBV29-1 and J usage is TRBJ1-1, with 9 nucleotides matching TRBD1. The length of the CDR3 is 13 residues. The J segment lost 5 bases and the V segment lost 6 bases, leaving 7 bases of the junction unmatched. CDR1 SQVTM and CDR2 ANQGSEA come from the germline V gene. The full variable domain, with the rest looked up from reference TRBV29-1 and TRBJ1-1, is SAVISQKPSRDICQRGTSLTIQCQVDSQVTMMFWYRQQPGQSLTLIATANQGSEATYESGFVIDKFPISRPNLTFSTLTVSNMSPEDSSIYLCSVGQGSGTEAFFGQGTRLTVV.

The gene calls are TRBV12-3 or TRBV12-4 and TRBJ1-5, with a possible D match to TRBD1 (5 bases). The CDR3 is 13 amino acids. V was cut by 6 bases and J by 6 bases, with 12 bases left in between. The CDR3 DNA reads TGTGCCAGCAGCTCCCGACAGTTTCAGCCCCAGCATTTT. This encodes CASSSRQFQPQHF.

The chain has TRBV3-1 and TRBJ2-1; TRBD2 aligns across 9 bases. From germline, CDR1 is LGHDT and CDR2 YNNKEL (reference sequence). This CDR3 is 13 amino acids long. The J segment lost 6 bases and the V segment lost 4 bases, leaving 1 base of the junction unmatched. The CDR3 DNA reads TGTGCCAGCAGCCTTAGCGGGGGCAATGAGCAGTTCTTC. It translates to CASSLSGGNEQFF.

This chain links TRBV6-1 with TRBJ2-3; either TRBD1 or TRBD2 may supply D (6 bases each). This CDR3 is built from 14 residues. V lost 6 bases, J lost 3 bases, and 13 bases lay in between. The germline V gene encodes CDR1 MNHNS and CDR2 SASEGT. CDR3 residues: CASSRTGATDTQYF. The DNA of the CDR3 is TGTGCCAGCAGCCGTACGGGGGCGACAGATACGCAGTATTTT.

The chain carries TRBV29-1 and TRBJ2-3; 7 bases align to TRBD1. Germline CDR1 SQVTM, CDR2 ANQGSEA. CDR3 length equals 13 residues. Trimming at V came to 7 bases and at J to 3 bases, leaving 7 bases not matched to a gene. CDR3 in amino acids: CSAQGDGTDTQYF. CDR3 DNA sequence: TGCAGCGCTCAGGGGGATGGAACAGATACGCAGTATTTT.

This clonotype was seen a few times. The V call is TRBV7-3, the J call TRBJ1-1, with a possible D match to TRBD1 (5 bases). CDR1 is SGHTA and CDR2 is FQGTGA in the germline V gene. The CDR3 runs to 16 residues. Between the trimmed V and J ends, which lost 3 bases and 3 bases, there was a span of 17 bases. CDR3 sequence (DNA): TGTGCCAGCAGCTTTAGCGGACGGGGGGGTTACACTGAAGCTTTCTTT. Protein product: CASSFSGRGGYTEAFF. Based on the CDR3 plus reference TRBV7-3 and TRBJ1-1, the full variable domain is GAGVSQTPSNKVTEKGKYVELRCDPISGHTALYWYRQSLGQGPEFLIYFQGTGAADDSGLPNDRFFAVRPEGSVSTLKIQRTERGDSAVYLCASSFSGRGGYTEAFFGQGTRLTVV.

V and J are TRBV2 and TRBJ1-6; D unresolved. There are 13 residues in the CDR3. Per the germline V gene, CDR1 is SNHLY and CDR2 is FYNNEI. Trimming removed 7 bases from V and 9 bases from J, with 13 bases in between. The CDR3 bases are TGTGCCAGCACCCTACGAGGTGGTTCACCCCTCCACTTT. It codes for CASTLRGGSPLHF.